This TCR beta chain was recorded in a study of OX40 agonist ivuxolimab in advanced cancers. Germline values: CDR1 MDHEN, CDR2 SYDVKM. Germline trimming cut 5 bases from V and 4 bases from J; bases unmatched to any gene: 9. The CDR3 runs to 16 residues. Some clones are missing from TCRdb's copy, which holds only in-frame ones; the method was immunoSEQ multiplex PCR. The data hold approximately 110,000 clones, with under 95% observed a single time. Study-wide findings and caveats: Dose levels from 0.1 to 3.0 mg/kg saw CD4+ and CD8+ blood T cells expand clonally by week 6. Antigens targeted by the expanded peripheral T cells were not determined.

Worth noting for this clone: Its antigen remains unidentified.

The TCR comes from an adult with an advanced solid tumor such as melanoma, head and neck, liver or kidney cancer. V is TRBV28 and J is TRBJ2-1; 9 nucleotides agree with TRBD2. The specimen was CD4+ or CD8+ T cells sorted from blood, collected in a trial of the OX40 agonist ivuxolimab. CDR3 sequence reads: CASSTLIAGAYNEQFF. CDR3 sequence (DNA): TGTGCCAGCAGTACCCTCATAGCGGGAGCTTACAATGAGCAGTTCTTC.